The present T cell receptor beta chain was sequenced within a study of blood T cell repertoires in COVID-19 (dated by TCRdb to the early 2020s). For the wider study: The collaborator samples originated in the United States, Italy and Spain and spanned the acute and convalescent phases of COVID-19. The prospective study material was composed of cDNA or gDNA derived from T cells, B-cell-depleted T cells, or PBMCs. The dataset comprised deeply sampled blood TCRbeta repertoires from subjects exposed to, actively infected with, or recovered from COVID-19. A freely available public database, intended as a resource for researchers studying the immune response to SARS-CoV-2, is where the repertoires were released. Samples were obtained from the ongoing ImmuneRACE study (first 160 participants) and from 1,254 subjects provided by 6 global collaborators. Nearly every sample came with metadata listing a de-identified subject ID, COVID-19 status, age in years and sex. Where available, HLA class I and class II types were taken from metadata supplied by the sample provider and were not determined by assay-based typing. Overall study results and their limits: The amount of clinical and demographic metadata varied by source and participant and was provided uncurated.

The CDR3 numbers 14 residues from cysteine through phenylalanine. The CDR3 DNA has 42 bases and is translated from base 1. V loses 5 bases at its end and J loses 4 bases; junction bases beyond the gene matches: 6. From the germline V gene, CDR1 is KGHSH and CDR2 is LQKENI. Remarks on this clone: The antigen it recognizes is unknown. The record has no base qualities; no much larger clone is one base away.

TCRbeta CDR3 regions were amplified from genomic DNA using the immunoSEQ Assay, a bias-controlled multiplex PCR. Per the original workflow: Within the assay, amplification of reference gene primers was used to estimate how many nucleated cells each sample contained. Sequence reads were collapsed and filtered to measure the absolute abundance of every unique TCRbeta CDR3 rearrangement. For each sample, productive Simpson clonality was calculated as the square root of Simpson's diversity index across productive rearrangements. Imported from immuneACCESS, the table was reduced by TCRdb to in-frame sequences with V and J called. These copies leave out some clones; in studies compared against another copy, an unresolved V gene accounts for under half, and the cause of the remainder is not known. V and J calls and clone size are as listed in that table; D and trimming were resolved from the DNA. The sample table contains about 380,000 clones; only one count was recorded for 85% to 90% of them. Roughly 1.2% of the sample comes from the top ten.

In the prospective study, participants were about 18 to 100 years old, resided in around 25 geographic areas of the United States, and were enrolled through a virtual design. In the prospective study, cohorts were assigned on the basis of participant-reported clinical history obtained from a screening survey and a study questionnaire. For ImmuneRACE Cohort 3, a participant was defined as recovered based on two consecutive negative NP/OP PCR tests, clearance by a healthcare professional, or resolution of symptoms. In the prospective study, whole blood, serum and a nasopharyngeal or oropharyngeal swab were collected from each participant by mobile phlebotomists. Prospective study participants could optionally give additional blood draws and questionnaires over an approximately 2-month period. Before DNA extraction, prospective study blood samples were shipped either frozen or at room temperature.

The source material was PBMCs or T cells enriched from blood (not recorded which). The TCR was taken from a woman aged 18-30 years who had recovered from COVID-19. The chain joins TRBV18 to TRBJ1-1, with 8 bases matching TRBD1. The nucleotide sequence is TGTGCCAGCTCAACAGGGGGACAGCTCACTGAAGCTTTCTTT. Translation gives CASSTGGQLTEAFF.